Given below is one T cell receptor beta chain in context. The target antigen is unknown. The same CDR3 also results from other DNA sequences found in this sample. The data were taken from a study of cytomegalovirus exposure and HLA in healthy donors. Study-wide points: According to an earlier analysis, most TCR beta V segments yielded productive rearrangements about 87% or about 30% of the time.

In the PCR, 60 Vbeta and 13 Jbeta primers were used. The data were produced by immunoSEQ multiplex PCR, yet TCRdb's version contains in-frame clones alone and is incomplete. The top ten hold around 1.2% of the sample, which has under 150,000 clones, about 78% seen once. Looked up from germline, CDR1 is MNHEY and CDR2 is SMNVEV (reference sequence). Between the trimmed V and J ends, which lost 5 bases and 0 bases, there was a span of 11 bases. The CDR3 totals 15 residues. The TCR comes from a middle-aged man in good health and CMV-seronegative. The chain is built from TRBV27 and TRBJ2-1; possible D gene TRBD1, 6 bases. Material for sequencing was PBMCs. The CDR3 nucleotides are TGTGCCAGCAGTCTCACAGGGAGCTCCTACAATGAGCAGTTCTTC. Translated: CASSLTGSSYNEQFF.